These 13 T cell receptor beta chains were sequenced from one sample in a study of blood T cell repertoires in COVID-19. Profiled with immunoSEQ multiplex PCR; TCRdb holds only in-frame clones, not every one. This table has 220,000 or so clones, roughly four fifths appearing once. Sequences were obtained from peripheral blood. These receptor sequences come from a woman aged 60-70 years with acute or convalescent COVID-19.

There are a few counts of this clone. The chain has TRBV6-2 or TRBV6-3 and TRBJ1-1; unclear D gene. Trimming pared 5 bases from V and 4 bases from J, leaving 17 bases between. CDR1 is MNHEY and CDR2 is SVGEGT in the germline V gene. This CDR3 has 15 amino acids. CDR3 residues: CASSQSRFGSTEAFF. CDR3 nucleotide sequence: TGTGCCAGCAGTCAATCCAGGTTCGGGAGCACTGAAGCTTTCTTT.

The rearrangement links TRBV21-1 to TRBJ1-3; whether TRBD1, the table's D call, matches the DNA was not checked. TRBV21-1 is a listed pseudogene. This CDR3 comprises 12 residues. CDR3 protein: CIGGASGNTIYF. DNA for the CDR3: TGTATTGGGGGCGCCTCTGGAAACACCATATATTTT.

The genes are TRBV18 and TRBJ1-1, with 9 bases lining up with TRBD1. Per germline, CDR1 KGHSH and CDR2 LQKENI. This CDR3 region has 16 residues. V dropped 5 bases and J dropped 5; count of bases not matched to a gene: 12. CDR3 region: CASSFSGTGIGTEAFF. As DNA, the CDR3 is TGTGCCAGCTCATTTTCCGGGACAGGGATTGGGACTGAAGCTTTCTTT.

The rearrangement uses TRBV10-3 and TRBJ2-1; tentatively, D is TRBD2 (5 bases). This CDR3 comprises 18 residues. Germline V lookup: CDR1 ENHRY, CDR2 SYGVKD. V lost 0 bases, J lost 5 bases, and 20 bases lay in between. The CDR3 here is CAISESRSGPRGNNEQFF. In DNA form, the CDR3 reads TGTGCCATCAGTGAGTCGAGAAGCGGACCCCGGGGTAACAATGAGCAGTTCTTC.

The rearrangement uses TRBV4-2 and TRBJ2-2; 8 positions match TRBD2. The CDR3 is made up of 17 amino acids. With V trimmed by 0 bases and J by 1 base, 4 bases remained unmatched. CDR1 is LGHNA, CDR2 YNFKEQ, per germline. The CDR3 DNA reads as TGTGCCAGCAGCCAAGATAGGCTAGCGGGGAACACCGGGGAGCTGTTTTTT. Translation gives CASSQDRLAGNTGELFF.

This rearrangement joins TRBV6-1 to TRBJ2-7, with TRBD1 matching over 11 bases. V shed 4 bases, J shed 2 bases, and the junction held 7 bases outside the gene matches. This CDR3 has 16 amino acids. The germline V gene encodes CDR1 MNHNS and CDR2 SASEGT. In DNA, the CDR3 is TGTGCCAGCAGTGCACGGACAGGGGGCGGACCCTACGAGCAGTACTTC. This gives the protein CASSARTGGGPYEQYF.

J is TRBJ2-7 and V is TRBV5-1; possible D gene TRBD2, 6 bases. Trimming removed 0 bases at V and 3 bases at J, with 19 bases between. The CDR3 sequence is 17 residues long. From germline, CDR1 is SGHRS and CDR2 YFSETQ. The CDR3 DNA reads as TGCGCCAGCAGCTTGGATTTCGGTGGCGGGAAAGGCTACGAGCAGTACTTC. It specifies CASSLDFGGGKGYEQYF.

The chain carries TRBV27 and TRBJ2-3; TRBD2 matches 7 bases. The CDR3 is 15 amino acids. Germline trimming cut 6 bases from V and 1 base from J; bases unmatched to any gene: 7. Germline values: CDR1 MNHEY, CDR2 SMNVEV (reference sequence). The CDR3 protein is CASSPKRGRTDTQYF. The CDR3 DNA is TGTGCCAGCAGCCCCAAGCGGGGCCGCACAGATACGCAGTATTTT.

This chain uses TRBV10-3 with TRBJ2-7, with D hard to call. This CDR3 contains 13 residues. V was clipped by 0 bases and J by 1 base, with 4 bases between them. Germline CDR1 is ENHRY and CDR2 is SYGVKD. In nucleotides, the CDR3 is TGTGCCATCAGTGAGTCCCAGTCCTACGAGCAGTACTTC. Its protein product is CAISESQSYEQYF.

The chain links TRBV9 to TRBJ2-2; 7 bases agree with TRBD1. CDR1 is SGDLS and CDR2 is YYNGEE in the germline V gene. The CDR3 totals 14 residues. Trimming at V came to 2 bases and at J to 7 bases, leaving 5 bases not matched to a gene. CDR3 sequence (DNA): TGTGCCAGCAGCGTCGGACAGGCGGGCGGGGAGCTGTTTTTT. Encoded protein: CASSVGQAGGELFF.

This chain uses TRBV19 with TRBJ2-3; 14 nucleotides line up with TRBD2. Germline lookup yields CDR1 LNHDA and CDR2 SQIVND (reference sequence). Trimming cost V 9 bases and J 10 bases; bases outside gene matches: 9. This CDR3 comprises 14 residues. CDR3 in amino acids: CASMTSGGASAQYF. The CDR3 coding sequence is TGTGCCAGCATGACTAGCGGGGGGGCTAGCGCGCAGTATTTT. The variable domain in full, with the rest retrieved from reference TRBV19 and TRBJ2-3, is DGGITQSPKYLFRKEGQNVTLSCEQNLNHDAMYWYRQDPGQGLRLIYYSQIVNDFQKGDIAEGYSVSREKKESFPLTVTSAQKNPTAFYLCASMTSGGASAQYFGPGTRLTVL.

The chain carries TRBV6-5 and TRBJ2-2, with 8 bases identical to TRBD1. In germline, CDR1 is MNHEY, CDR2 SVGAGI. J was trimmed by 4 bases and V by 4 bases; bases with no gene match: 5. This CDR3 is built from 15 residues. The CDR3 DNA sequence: TGTGCCAGCAGTTGGACAGGGCTCGGCACCGGGGAGCTGTTTTTT. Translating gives CASSWTGLGTGELFF.

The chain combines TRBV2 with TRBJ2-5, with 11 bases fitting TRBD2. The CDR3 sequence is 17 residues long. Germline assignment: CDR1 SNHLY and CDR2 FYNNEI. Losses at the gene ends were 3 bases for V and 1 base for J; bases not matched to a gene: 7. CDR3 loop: CASSEWLAGGSQETQYF. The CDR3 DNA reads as TGTGCCAGCAGTGAGTGGCTAGCGGGGGGTTCCCAAGAGACCCAGTACTTC.